The entry below gives a single T cell receptor beta chain sequence along with its context. Antigen: not known. The data were taken from a study of T cell responses to AZD1222 COVID-19 vaccine. General study results and limits: Donors in the cohort were predominantly white British and more often female, and clonal diversity was possibly underestimated. Repertoires were sampled only after the peak T cell response. Regions 160-218 and 743-854 held dominance among vaccine-associated CD4 TCRs, which spanned spike.

Data came from immunoSEQ multiplex PCR; TCRdb stores just in-frame clones and leaves some out. The data show 84,000 or so clones, approximately 90% seen once. The receptor was isolated from an adult who received the AZD1222 COVID-19 vaccine. Material: peripheral blood, obtained 28 days after the second AZD1222 dose.

The CDR3 sequence is CASSQTGFYEQYF. CDR3 DNA sequence: TGTGCCAGTAGCCAGACAGGGTTCTACGAGCAGTACTTC. The chain recombines TRBV19 with TRBJ2-7, with 7 bases matching TRBD1. The CDR3 covers 13 residues. Looked up from germline, CDR1 is LNHDA and CDR2 is SQIVND (reference sequence). After removal of 6 bases from V and 3 bases from J, the junction contained 5 bases not matched to a gene.